Below are 8 T cell receptor beta chains sequenced from a single sample in a study of cytomegalovirus exposure and HLA in healthy donors. PCR primers comprised 60 Vbeta and 13 Jbeta primers. Assay used: immunoSEQ multiplex PCR; TCRdb lists only in-frame clones, some missing. The repertoire includes some 200,000 clones, over 80% of them detected once, and roughly 0.71% sits in the top ten. What was sequenced was PBMCs. The receptors here all came from a boy aged 2-15 years in good health and CMV-seronegative.

This chain links TRBV21-1 with TRBJ2-5; the D call of TRBD2 is as the table states it, not checked on the DNA. TRBV21-1 counts as a pseudogene. This CDR3 is built from 14 residues. The CDR3 is CASRSTSGRGAQYF. CDR3 DNA sequence: TGTGCCAGCAGGTCGACTAGCGGGAGGGGGGCCCAGTACTTC.

The CDR3 DNA follows: TGTGCCAGCAGCATCGGACTAGCGGGGACCTACAATGAGCAGTTCTTC. The encoded protein is CASSIGLAGTYNEQFF. V is TRBV9 and J is TRBJ2-1, with TRBD2 matching 12 bases. J lost 2 bases, V lost 4 bases, and 4 bases had no gene match. The germline V gene has CDR1 SGDLS and CDR2 YYNGEE. The CDR3 spans 16 residues.

The chain carries TRBV6-1 and TRBJ1-1, with 7 bases lining up with TRBD1. The CDR3 consists of 14 residues. Germline CDR1 and CDR2: MNHNS and SASEGT. With 7 bases clipped from V and 5 bases from J, the junction kept 10 bases outside the gene matches. CDR3 protein: CASTRERGRTEAFF. CDR3 DNA: TGTGCCAGCACCAGAGAGAGGGGGCGGACTGAAGCTTTCTTT.

This clone occurred once. The rearrangement uses TRBV7-6 and TRBJ2-5, with D perhaps TRBD2 (5 bases). CDR1 and CDR2 (germline): SGHVS, FNYEAQ. The CDR3 has 15 amino acids. The V gene lost 5 bases and the J gene lost 5 bases, with 18 bases spanning the gap. In DNA, the CDR3 is TGTGCCAGCAGCCCCAGTCGGGGAGCTCGCGAGACCCAGTACTTC. Protein product: CASSPSRGARETQYF.

This rearrangement joins TRBV5-1 to TRBJ1-2; D unclear. Trimming removed 4 bases at V and 4 bases at J, with 11 bases between. CDR3 length: 13 residues. Germline assignment: CDR1 SGHRS and CDR2 YFSETQ. In DNA, the CDR3 is TGCGCCAGCAGCCCCCCATCCATCTATGGCTACACCTTC. Translated: CASSPPSIYGYTF.

The gene calls are TRBV4-1 and TRBJ2-1; no clear D gene. CDR1 MGHRA and CDR2 YSYEKL come from the germline V gene. The CDR3 loop spans 13 amino acids. With 0 bases removed from V and 4 bases from J, the gap between germline ends came to 4 bases. For the CDR3, the DNA is TGCGCCAGCAGCCAAGATCCGTACAATGAGCAGTTCTTC. Residues: CASSQDPYNEQFF.

The V gene is TRBV6-5, the J gene TRBJ2-5, with 8 bases aligning to TRBD2. The CDR3 contains 14 residues. Germline assignment: CDR1 MNHEY and CDR2 SVGAGI. Trimming cost V 6 bases and J 2 bases; bases outside gene matches: 5. The CDR3 DNA reads as TGTGCCAGCAGCCGGGGGGGTGGACAAGAGACCCAGTACTTC. This translates into CASSRGGGQETQYF.

Concerning this clone itself: This same CDR3 is encoded by further DNA sequences in the sample. This chain connects TRBV30 to TRBJ2-7, with TRBD1 as a possible D gene (6 bases). CDR3 length: 13 residues. Trimming pared 0 bases from V and 6 bases from J, leaving 12 bases between. CDR1 and CDR2 from the germline V gene are GTSNPN and SVGIG (reference sequence). CDR3 protein: CAWSVGRGGEQYF. CDR3 in DNA: TGTGCCTGGAGTGTAGGTCGAGGGGGCGAGCAGTACTTC.